This T cell receptor (beta chain) was profiled in a study of glioma-infiltrating T cells. Amplification of TCR alpha and beta CDR3 regions from RNA used iRepertoire nested multiplex PCR. For one-step reverse transcription and amplification, 100-400 ng of tissue mRNA or PBMC total RNA was used. TCRdb reprocessed the multiplex PCR reads via MiXCR and lists one record per CDR3 protein. The table has some 160,000 distinct CDR3 sequences, roughly two fifths seen once. Germline-derived CDR1 and CDR2 are SNHLY and FYNNEI. The CDR3 extends over 14 amino acids. V lost 1 base and J lost 8, with 14 bases in between. For this clonotype: Its antigen is as yet unknown.

Study-wide results and limits: Tissue-blood divergence was below expectation in non-neoplastic patients, above in gliomas.

Material: glioma tissue, nonneoplastic brain tissue, or PBMCs (not recorded which). This clonotype originated in a human donor with low-grade glioma or glioblastoma, undergoing nonglioma brain surgery, or in good health (not recorded which). J is TRBJ1-2 and V is TRBV2; no clear D. The CDR3 nucleotides read TGTGCCAGCAGTGAAGAGTATAGTGTGCGCGGCTACACCTTC. Its translation: CASSEEYSVRGYTF. Full variable domain (missing parts from reference TRBV2 and TRBJ1-2): EPEVTQTPSHQVTQMGQEVILRCVPISNHLYFYWYRQILGQKVEFLVSFYNNEISEKSEIFDDQFSVERPDGSNFTLKIRSTKLEDSAMYFCASSEEYSVRGYTFGSGTRLTVV.